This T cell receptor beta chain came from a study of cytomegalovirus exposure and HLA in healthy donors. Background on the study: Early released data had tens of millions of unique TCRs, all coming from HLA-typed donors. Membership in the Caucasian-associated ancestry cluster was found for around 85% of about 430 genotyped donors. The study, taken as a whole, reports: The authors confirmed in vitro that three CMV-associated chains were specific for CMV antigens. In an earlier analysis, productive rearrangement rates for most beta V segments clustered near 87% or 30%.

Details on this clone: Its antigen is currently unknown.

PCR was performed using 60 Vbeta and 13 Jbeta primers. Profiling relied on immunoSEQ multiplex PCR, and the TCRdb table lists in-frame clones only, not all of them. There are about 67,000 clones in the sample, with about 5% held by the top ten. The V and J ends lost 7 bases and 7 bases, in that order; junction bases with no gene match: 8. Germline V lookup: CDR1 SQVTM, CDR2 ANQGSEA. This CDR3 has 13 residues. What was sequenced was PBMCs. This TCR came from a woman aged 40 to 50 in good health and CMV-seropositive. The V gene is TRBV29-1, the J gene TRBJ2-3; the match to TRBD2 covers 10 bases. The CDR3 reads CSAQAGGPYTQYF. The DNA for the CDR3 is TGCAGCGCCCAAGCGGGAGGGCCATATACGCAGTATTTT.